This T cell receptor beta chain was captured in a study of T cells in women clearing cervical HPV infection. The method was immunoSEQ multiplex PCR; TCRdb's version includes in-frame clones alone and lacks a portion of them. This listing includes about 48,000 clones. Between the trimmed V and J ends, which lost 6 bases and 0 bases, there was a span of 18 bases. The germline V gene encodes CDR1 DFQATT and CDR2 SNEGSKA (reference sequence). The CDR3 has 15 residues. For this clone: Read coverage stops 3 residues before the CDR3 terminus; the germline J gene supplies the remainder.

The genes are TRBV20-1 and TRBJ2-7; either TRBD1 or TRBD2 may supply D (5 bases each). What was sequenced was blood buffy coat. This TCR derives from a woman aged 18-70 years with a cervical HPV16 infection that either progressed to CIN3+ or cleared (not recorded which). The CDR3 reads CSAIGGREFSYEQYF. The covered CDR3 bases are TGCAGTGCAATAGGCGGCAGGGAGTTCTCCTACGAG.